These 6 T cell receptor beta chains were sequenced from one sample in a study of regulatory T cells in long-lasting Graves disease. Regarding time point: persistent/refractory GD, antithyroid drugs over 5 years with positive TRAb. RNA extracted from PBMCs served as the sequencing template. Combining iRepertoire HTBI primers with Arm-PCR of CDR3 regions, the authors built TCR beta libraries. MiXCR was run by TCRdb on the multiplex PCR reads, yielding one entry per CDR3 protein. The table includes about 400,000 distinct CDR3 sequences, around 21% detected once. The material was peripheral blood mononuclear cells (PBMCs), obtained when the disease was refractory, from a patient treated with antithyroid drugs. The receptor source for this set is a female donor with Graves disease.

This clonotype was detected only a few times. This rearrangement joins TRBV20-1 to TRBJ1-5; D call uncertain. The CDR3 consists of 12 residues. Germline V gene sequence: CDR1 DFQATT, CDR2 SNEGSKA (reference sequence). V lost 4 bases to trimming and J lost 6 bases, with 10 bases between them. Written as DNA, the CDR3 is TGCAGTGCTACCTCGAGCGGTCAGCCCCAGCATTTT. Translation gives CSATSSGQPQHF.

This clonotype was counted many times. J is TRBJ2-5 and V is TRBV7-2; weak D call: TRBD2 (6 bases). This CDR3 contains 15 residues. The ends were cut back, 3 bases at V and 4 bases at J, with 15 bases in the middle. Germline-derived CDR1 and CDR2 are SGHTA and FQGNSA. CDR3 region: CASSLGLAAGETQYF. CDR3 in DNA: TGTGCCAGCAGCTTGGGTTTAGCGGCTGGAGAGACCCAGTACTTC. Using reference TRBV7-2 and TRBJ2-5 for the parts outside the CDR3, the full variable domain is GAGVSQSPSNKVTEKGKDVELRCDPISGHTALYWYRQSLGQGLEFLIYFQGNSAPDKSGLPSDRFSAERTGGSVSTLTIQRTQQEDSAVYLCASSLGLAAGETQYFGPGTRLLVL.

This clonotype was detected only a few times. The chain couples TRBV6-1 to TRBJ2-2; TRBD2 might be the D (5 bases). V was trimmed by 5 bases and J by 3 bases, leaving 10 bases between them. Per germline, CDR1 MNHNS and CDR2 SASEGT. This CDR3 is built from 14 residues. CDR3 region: CASSIMDYTGELFF. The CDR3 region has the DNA TGTGCCAGCAGTATCATGGACTACACCGGGGAGCTGTTTTTT.

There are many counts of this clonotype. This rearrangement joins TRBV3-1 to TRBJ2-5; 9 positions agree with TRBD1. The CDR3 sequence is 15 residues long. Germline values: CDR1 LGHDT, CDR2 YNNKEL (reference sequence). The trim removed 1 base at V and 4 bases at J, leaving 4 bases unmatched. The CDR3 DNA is TGTGCCAGCAGCCAAGCCACGGACAGGGGAGAGACCCAGTACTTC. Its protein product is CASSQATDRGETQYF.

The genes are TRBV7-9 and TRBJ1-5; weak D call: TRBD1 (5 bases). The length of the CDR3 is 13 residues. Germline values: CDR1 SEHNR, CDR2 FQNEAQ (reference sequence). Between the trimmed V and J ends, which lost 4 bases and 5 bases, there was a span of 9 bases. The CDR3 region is CASSSRGDQPQHF. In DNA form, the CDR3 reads TGTGCCAGCAGCTCCCGGGGGGATCAGCCCCAGCATTTT.

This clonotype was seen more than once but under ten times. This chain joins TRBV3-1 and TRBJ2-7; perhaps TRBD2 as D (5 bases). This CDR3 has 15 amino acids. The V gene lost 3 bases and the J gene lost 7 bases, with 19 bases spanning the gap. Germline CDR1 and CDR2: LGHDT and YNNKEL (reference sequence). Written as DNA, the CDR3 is TGTGCCAGCAGCCATCCGGGATCCTCCTTTAGGGAGCAGTACTTC. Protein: CASSHPGSSFREQYF.